This T cell receptor beta chain was profiled in a study of shared clonotypes between healthy human individuals. Study summary: Three plates were used per donor for CD4 naive, three for CD4 memory, two for CD8 naive and one for CD8 memory.

A single count supports this clone. Libraries were prepared by immunoSEQ multiplex PCR; TCRdb keeps only in-frame clonotypes and omits some of them. The data hold more than 2 million clones, with 90% to 95% observed a single time. The CDR3 sequence is 16 residues long. The germline CDR1 and CDR2 sequences are MGHRA and YSYEKL. The V end lost 4 bases, the J end lost 3 bases, and 18 bases lay between the germline ends. Naive CD8 cells, CD45RO-negative and positively selected for CCR7, excluded terminally differentiated effector memory CD45RA+ cells. The chain has TRBV4-1 and TRBJ2-5; D gene ambiguous. The clonotype comes from a man aged 18 to 30 in good health. Some clones in this sample may be carry-over from other donors' samples. The source material was naive CD8+ T cells from PBMCs. As DNA, the CDR3 is TGCGCCAGCAGCCTCGATCAGGTCCCGGCCGAAGAGACCCAGTACTTC. As protein: CASSLDQVPAEETQYF.